Listed below are T cell receptor beta chains from one sample, sequenced in a study of beta chain features in type 1 diabetes. Clones were sequenced by immunoSEQ multiplex PCR, and TCRdb holds only the in-frame ones, with some missing. The table includes about 650,000 clones, around 12% detected once. The sequenced sample consisted of naive CD4+ T cells from blood. The receptors were sampled from a man aged 30-40 years with type 1 diabetes. Each CDR3 is given with its conserved first and last residue. Fields, in order: clone size, D gene, J gene, V gene, CDR3 length, CDR3 DNA, CDR3 protein. A D gene is named only where the DNA matches it firmly. Only part of the rows carry a size: once, few, many, or a class if the clone is expanded.

NA TRBD1 TRBJ2-4 TRBV13 16 TGTGCCAGCAGCTTAGATCCCAGGGGGCTTCCGTCCATTCAGTACTTC CASSLDPRGLPSIQYF
few TRBD1 TRBJ1-2 TRBV18 13 TGTGCCAGCTCACGACAGGGAAACGATGGCTACACCTTC CASSRQGNDGYTF
NA NA TRBJ1-2 TRBV5-4 14 TGTGCCAGCAGGAAGGGGCTACAGGAGTATGGCTACACCTTC CASRKGLQEYGYTF
NA NA TRBJ2-3 TRBV11-2 17 TGTGCCAGCAGCTCGACCAGGGCCTACTCCTACACAGATACGCAGTATTTT CASSSTRAYSYTDTQYF
NA TRBD1 TRBJ1-6 TRBV30 15 TGTGCCTGGAGTTTTGGGACAGGTGGGGGTTCACCCCTCCACTTT CAWSFGTGGGSPLHF
few NA TRBJ1-2 TRBV29-1 13 TGCAGCGTTGCTCGAGGGTTGAGCTATGGCTACACCTTC CSVARGLSYGYTF
NA TRBD1 TRBJ2-1 TRBV9 13 TGTGCCAGCAGCGTAGGACAGGGGAATGAGCAGTTCTTC CASSVGQGNEQFF
few NA TRBJ1-5 TRBV29-1 12 TGCAGCGTTGGGGGAGTACGGCAGCCCCAGCATTTT CSVGGVRQPQHF
few NA TRBJ1-1 TRBV5-1 15 TGCGCCAGCAGCTTGGTTATGGGTGAGGGCACTGAAGCTTTCTTT CASSLVMGEGTEAFF
few NA TRBJ1-2 TRBV20-1 11 TGCAGTGTCAGAACAGGCGGAGGCTACACCTTC CSVRTGGGYTF
NA TRBD1 TRBJ1-2 TRBV4-3 15 TGCGCCAGCAGCCAAAGGTGGGGACAGGACTATGGCTACACCTTC CASSQRWGQDYGYTF
NA NA TRBJ1-3 TRBV28 12 TGTGCCAGCAGTTTACAAGGATACACCATATATTTT CASSLQGYTIYF